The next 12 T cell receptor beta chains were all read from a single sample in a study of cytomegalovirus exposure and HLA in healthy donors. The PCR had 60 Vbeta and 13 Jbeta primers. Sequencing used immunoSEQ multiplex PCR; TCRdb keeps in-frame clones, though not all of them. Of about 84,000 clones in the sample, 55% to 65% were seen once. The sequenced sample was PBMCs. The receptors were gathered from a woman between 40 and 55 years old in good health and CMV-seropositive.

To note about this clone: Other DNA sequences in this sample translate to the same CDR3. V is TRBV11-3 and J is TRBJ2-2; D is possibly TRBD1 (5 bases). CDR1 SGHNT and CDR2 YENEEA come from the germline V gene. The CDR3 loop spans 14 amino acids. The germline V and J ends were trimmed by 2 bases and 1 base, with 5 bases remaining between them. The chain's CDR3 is CASSLQGNTGELFF. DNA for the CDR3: TGTGCCAGCAGCTTACAGGGGAACACCGGGGAGCTGTTTTTT.

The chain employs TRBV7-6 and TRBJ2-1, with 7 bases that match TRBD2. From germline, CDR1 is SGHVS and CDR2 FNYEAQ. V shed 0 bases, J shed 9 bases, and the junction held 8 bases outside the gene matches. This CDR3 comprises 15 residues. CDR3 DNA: TGTGCCAGCAGCTTAGCGAGCGGGATGGGGTTTGAGCAGTTCTTC. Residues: CASSLASGMGFEQFF.

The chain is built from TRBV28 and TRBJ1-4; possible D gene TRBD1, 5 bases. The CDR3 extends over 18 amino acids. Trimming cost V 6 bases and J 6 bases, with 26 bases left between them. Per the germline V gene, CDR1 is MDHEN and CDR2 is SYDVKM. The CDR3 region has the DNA TGTGCCAGCAGACCGGCGGGGGGTAGGGCCCGAGGGGATGAAAAACTGTTTTTT. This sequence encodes CASRPAGGRARGDEKLFF.

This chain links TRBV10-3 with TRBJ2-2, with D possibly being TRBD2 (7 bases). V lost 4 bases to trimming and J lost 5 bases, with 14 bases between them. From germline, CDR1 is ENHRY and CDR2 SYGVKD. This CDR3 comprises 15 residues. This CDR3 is CAISGGGSRTGELFF. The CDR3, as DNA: TGTGCCATCAGTGGGGGGGGCAGTCGGACCGGGGAGCTGTTTTTT.

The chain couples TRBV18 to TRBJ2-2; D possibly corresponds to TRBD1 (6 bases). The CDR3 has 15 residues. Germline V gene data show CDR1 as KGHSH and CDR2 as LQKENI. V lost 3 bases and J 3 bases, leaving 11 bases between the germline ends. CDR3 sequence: CASSPGRTDTGELFF. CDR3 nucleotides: TGTGCCAGCTCACCGGGCAGGACAGACACCGGGGAGCTGTTTTTT. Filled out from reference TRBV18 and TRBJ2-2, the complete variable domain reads NAGVMQNPRHLVRRRGQEARLRCSPMKGHSHVYWYRQLPEEGLKFMVYLQKENIIDESGMPKERFSAEFPKEGPSILRIQQVVRGDSAAYFCASSPGRTDTGELFFGEGSRLTVL.

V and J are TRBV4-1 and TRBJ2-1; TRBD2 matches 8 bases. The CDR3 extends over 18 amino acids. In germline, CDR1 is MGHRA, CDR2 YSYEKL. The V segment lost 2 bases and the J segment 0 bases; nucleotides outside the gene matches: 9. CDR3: CASSQSPLAASSYNEQFF. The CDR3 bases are TGCGCCAGCAGCCAAAGCCCACTAGCGGCTTCCTCCTACAATGAGCAGTTCTTC.

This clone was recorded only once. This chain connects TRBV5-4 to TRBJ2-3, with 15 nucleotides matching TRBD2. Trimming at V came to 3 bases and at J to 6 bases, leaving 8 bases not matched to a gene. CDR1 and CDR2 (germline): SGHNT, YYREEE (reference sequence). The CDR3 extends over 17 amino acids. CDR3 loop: CASSSPGLAGGKDTQYF. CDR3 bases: TGTGCCAGCAGCTCCCCGGGACTAGCGGGAGGAAAGGATACGCAGTATTTT.

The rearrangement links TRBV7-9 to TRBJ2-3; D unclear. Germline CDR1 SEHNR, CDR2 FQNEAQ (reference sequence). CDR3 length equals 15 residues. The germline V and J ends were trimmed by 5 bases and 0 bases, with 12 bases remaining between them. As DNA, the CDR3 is TGTGCCAGCAGCCCTAAAACAGTAAGCACAGATACGCAGTATTTT. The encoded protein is CASSPKTVSTDTQYF.

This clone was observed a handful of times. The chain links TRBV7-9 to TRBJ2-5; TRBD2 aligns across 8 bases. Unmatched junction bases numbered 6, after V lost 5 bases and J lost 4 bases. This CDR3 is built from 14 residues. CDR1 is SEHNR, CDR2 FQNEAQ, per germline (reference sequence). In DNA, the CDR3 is TGTGCCAGCAGCCACCGGGAGGGGCGAGAGACCCAGTACTTC. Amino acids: CASSHREGRETQYF.

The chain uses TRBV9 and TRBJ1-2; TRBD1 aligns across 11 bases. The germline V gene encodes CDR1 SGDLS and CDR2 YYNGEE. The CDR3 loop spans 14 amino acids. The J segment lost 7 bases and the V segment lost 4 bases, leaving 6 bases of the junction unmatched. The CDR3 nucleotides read TGTGCCAGCAGCACGAGAGGGACAGGGGGTGGCTACACCTTC. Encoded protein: CASSTRGTGGGYTF.

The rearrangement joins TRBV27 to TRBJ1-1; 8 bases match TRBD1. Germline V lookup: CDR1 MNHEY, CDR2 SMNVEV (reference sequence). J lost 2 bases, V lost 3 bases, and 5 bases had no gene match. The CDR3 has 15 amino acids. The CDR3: CASSFWDRLNTEAFF. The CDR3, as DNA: TGTGCCAGCAGTTTCTGGGACAGGTTAAACACTGAAGCTTTCTTT.

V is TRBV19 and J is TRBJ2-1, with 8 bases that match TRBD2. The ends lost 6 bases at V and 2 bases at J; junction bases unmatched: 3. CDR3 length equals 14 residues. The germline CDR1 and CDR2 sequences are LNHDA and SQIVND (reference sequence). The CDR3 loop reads CASSGRAPYNEQFF. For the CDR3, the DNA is TGTGCCAGTAGCGGGAGGGCCCCCTACAATGAGCAGTTCTTC.